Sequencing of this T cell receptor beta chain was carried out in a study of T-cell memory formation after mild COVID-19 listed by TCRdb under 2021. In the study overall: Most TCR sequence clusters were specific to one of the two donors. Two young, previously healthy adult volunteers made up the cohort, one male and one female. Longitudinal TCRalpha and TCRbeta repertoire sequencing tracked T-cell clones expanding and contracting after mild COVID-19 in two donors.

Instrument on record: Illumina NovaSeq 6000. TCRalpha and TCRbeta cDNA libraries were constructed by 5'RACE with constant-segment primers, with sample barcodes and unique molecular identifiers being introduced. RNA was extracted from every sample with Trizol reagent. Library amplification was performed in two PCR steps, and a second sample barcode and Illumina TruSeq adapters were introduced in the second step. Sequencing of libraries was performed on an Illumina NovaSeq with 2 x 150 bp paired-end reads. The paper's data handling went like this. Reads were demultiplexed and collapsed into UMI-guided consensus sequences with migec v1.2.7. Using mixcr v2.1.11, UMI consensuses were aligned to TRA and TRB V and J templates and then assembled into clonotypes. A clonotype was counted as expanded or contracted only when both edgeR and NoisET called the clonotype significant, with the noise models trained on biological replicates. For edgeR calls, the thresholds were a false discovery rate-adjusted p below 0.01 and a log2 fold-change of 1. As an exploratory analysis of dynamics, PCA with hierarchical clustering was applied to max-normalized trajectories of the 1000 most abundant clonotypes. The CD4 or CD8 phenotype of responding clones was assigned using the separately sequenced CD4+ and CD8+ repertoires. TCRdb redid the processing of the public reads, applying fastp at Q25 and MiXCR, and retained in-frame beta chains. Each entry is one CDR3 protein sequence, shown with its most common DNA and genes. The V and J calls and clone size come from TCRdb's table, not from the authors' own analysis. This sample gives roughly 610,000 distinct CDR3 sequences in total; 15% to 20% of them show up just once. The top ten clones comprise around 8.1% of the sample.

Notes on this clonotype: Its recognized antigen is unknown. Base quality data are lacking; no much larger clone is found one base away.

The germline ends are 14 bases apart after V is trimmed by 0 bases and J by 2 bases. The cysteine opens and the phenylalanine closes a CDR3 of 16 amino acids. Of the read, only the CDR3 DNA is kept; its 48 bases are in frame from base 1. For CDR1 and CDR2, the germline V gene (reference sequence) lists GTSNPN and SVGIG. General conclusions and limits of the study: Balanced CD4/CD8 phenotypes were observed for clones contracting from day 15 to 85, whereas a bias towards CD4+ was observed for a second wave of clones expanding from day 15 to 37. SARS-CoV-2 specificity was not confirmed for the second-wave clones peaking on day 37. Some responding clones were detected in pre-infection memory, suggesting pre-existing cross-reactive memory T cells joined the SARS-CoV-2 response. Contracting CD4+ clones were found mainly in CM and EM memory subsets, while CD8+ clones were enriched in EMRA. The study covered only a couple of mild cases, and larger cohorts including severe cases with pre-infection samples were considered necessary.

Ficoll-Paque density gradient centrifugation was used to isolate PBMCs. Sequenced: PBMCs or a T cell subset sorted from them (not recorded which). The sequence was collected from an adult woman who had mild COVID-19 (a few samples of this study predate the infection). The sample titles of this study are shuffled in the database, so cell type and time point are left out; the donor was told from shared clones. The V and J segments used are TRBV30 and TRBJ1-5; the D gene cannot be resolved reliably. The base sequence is TGTGCCTGGAGTGTAAGGAGCAGAGCTGGCAATCAGCCCCAGCATTTT. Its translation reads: CAWSVRSRAGNQPQHF.